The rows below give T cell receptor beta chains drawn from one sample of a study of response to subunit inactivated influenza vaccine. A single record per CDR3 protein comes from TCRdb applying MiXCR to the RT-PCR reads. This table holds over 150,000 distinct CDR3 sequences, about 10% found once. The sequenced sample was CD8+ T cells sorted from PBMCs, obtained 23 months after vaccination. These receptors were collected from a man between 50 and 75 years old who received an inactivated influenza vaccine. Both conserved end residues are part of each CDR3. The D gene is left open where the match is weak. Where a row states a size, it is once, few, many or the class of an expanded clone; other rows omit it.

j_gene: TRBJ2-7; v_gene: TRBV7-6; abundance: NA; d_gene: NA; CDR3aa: CASSWVQEEQYF; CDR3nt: TGTGCCAGCAGCTGGGTGCAGGAGGAGCAGTACTTC
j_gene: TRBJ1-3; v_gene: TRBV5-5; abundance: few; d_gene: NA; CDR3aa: CASSPQLSGNTIYF; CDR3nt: TGTGCCAGCAGCCCACAACTCTCTGGAAACACCATATATTTT
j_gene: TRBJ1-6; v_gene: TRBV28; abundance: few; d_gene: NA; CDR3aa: CASSPRGVSPLHF; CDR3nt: TGTGCCAGCAGTCCCCGCGGGGTTTCACCCCTCCACTTT
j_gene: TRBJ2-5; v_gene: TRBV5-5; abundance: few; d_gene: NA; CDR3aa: CASSLFFEGTYGETQYF; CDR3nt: TGTGCCAGCAGCTTGTTTTTCGAAGGGACCTACGGGGAGACCCAGTACTTC
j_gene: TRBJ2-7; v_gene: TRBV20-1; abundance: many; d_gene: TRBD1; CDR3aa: CSAHGTGVYEQYF; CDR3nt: TGCAGTGCGCACGGGACAGGGGTCTACGAGCAGTACTTC
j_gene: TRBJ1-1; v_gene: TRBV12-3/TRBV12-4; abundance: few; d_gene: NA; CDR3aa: CASSSGLLAATEAFF; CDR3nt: TGTGCCAGCAGCTCGGGACTTCTGGCGGCCACTGAAGCTTTCTTT
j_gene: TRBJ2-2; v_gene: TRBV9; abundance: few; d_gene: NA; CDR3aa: CASSPQGGELFF; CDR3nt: TGTGCCAGCAGCCCTCAGGGGGGGGAGCTGTTTTTT
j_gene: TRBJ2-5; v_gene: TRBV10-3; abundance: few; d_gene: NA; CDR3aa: CAIREDSYQETQYF; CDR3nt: TGTGCCATCAGGGAAGACAGCTACCAAGAGACCCAGTACTTC
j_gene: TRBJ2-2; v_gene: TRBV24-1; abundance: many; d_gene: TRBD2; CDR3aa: CATSDLRRTSGTGELFF; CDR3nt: TGTGCCACCAGTGATTTAAGGCGGACTAGCGGAACCGGGGAGCTGTTTTTT
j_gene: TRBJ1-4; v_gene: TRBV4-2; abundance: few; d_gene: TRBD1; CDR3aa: CASSSTGVRTNEKLFF; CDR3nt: TGTGCCAGCAGCAGCACAGGGGTTCGGACTAATGAAAAACTGTTTTTT
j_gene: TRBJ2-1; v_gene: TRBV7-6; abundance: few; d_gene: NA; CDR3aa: CASSPLGGEYNEQFF; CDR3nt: TGTGCCAGCAGCCCCCTCGGCGGAGAGTACAATGAGCAGTTCTTC
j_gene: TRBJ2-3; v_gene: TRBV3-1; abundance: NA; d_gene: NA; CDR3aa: CASTTGPSLTDTQYF; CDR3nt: TGTGCCAGCACCACGGGGCCCTCTCTTACAGATACGCAGTATTTT
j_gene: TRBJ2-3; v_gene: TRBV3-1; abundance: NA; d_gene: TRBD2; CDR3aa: CASSQVLERESDTDTQYF; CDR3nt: TGTGCCAGCAGCCAAGTTTTGGAGCGGGAGTCCGACACAGATACGCAGTATTTT
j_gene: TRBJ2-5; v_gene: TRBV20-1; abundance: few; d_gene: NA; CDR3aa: CSARDQVAEGETQYF; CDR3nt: TGCAGTGCTAGAGATCAAGTGGCAGAGGGAGAGACCCAGTACTTC
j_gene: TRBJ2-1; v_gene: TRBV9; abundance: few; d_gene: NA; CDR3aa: CASSAPRRGGARGSINEQFF; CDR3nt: TGTGCCAGCAGCGCTCCGAGGCGGGGAGGAGCGAGGGGCTCCATCAATGAGCAGTTCTTC
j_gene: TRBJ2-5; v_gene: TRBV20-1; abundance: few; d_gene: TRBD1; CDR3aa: CSAATTGGGETQYF; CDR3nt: TGCAGTGCCGCAACGACAGGGGGCGGCGAGACCCAGTACTTC
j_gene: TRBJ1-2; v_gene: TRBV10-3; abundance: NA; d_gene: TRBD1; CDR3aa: CAISEIVGTGLYGYTF; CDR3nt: TGTGCCATCAGTGAAATCGTTGGGACAGGGCTCTATGGCTACACCTTC
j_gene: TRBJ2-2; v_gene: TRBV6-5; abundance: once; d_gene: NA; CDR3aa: CASSYSGLATSGELFF; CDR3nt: TGTGCCAGCAGTTACTCGGGGCTAGCCACCTCCGGGGAGCTGTTTTTT
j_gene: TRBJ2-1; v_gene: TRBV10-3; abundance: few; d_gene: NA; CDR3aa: CAISERASSSYNEQFF; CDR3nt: TGTGCCATCAGTGAGCGGGCATCGAGCTCCTACAATGAGCAGTTCTTC
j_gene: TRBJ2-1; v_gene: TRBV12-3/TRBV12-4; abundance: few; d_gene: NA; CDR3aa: CASSFGFPNEQFF; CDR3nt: TGTGCCAGCAGTTTCGGGTTCCCCAATGAGCAGTTCTTC
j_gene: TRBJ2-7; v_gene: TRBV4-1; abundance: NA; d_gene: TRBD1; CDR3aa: CASSQGYGTVSYEQYF; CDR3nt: TGCGCCAGCAGCCAAGGCTACGGGACAGTCTCCTACGAGCAGTACTTC
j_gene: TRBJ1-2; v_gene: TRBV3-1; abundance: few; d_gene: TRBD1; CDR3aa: CASSHPGQGAYGYTF; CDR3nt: TGTGCCAGCAGCCACCCCGGACAGGGGGCGTATGGCTACACCTTC
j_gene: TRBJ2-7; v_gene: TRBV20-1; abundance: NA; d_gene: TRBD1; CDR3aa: CSADWDSSYEQYF; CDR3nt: TGCAGTGCGGACTGGGACAGCAGCTACGAGCAGTACTTC
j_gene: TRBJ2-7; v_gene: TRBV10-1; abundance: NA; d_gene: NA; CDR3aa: CASSPSGHLYEQYF; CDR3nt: TGCGCCAGCAGTCCTTCGGGACATCTCTACGAGCAGTACTTC
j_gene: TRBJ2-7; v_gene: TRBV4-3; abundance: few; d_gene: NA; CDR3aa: CASSQEGGQDYEQYF; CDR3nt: TGCGCCAGCAGCCAAGAGGGCGGGCAGGACTACGAGCAGTACTTC
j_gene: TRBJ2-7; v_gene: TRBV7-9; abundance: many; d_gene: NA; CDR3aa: CASSLGSYEQYF; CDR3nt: TGTGCCAGCAGCTTGGGCAGCTACGAGCAGTACTTC
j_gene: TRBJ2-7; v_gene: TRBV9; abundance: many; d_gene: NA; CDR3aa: CASSVTGQGEQYF; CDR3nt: TGTGCCAGCAGCGTTACAGGGCAGGGCGAGCAGTACTTC
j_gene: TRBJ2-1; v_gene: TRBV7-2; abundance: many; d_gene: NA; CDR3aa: CASSPNAIEQFF; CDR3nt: TGTGCCAGCAGCCCCAACGCGATTGAGCAGTTCTTC
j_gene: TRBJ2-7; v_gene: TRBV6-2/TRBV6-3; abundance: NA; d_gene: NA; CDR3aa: CASCRGDYEQYF; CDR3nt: TGTGCCAGCTGTCGTGGGGACTACGAGCAGTACTTC
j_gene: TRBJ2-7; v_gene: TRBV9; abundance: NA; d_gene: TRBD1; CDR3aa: CASSERDLGQGAGEQYF; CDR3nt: TGTGCCAGCAGCGAACGAGATCTGGGACAGGGGGCTGGCGAGCAGTACTTC
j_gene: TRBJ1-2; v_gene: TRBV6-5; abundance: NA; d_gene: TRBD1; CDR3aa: CASSYTQSDRAYGYTF; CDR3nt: TGTGCCAGCAGTTACACCCAAAGCGACAGGGCCTATGGCTACACCTTC
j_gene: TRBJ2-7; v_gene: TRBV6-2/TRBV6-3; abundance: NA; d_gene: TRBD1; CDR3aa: CASSTSGGQYF; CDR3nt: TGTGCCAGCAGTACATCAGGGGGGCAGTACTTC
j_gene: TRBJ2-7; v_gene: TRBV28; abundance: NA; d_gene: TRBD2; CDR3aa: CASSFLTSGRTYEQYF; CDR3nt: TGTGCCAGCAGTTTCCTGACTAGCGGGAGGACCTACGAGCAGTACTTC